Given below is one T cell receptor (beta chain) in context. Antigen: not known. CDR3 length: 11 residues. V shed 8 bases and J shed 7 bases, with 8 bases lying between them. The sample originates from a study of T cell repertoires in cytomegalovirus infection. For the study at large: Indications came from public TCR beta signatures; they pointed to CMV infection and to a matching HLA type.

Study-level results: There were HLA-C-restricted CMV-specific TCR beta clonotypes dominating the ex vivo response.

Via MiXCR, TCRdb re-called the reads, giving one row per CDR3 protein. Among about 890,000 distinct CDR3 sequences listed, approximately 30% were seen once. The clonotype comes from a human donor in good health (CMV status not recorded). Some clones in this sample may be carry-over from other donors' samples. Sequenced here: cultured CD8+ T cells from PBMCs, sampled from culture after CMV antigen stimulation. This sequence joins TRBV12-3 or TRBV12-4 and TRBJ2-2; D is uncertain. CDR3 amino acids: CASDTDGELFF. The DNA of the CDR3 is TGTGCCAGCGATACCGACGGGGAGCTGTTTTTT.